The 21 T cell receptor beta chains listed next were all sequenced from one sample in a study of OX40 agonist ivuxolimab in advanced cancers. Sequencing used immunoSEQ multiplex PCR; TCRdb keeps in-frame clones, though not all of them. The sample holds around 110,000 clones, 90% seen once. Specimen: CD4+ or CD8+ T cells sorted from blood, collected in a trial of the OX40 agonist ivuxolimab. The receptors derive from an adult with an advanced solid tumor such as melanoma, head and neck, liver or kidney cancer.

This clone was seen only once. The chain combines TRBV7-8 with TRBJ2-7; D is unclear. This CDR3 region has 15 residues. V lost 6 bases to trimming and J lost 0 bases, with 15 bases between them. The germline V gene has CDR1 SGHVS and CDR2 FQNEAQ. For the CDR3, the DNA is TGTGCCAGCAGTTCCGCGAGAAGGAGCTCCTACGAGCAGTACTTC. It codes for CASSSARRSSYEQYF.

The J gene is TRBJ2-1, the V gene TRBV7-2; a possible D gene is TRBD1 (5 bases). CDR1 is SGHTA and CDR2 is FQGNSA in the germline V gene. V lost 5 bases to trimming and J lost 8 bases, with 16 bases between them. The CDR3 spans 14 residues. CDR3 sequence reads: CASSPLGRVDEQFF. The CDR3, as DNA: TGTGCCAGCAGCCCCTTGGGCAGGGTGGATGAGCAGTTCTTC. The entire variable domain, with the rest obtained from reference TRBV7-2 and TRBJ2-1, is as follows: GAGVSQSPSNKVTEKGKDVELRCDPISGHTALYWYRQSLGQGLEFLIYFQGNSAPDKSGLPSDRFSAERTGGSVSTLTIQRTQQEDSAVYLCASSPLGRVDEQFFGPGTRLTVL.

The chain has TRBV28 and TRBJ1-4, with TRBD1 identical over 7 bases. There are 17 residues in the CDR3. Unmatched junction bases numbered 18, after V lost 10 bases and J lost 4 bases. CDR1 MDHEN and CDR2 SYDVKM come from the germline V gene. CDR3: CAIPLRGRGRGNEKLFF. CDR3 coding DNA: TGTGCCATACCACTACGGGGTAGGGGGCGCGGTAATGAAAAACTGTTTTTT.

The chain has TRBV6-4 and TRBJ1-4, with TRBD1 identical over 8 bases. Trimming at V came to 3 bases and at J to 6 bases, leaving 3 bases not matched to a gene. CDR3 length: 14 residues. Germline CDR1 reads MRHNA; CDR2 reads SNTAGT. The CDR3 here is CASSEDRVDEKLFF. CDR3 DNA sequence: TGTGCCAGCAGTGAGGACAGGGTGGATGAAAAACTGTTTTTT.

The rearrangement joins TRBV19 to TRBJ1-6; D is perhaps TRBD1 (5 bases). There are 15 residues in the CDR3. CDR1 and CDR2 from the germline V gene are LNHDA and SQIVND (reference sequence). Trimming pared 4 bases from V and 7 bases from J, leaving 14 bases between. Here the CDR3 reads CASSTGRRGNSPLHF. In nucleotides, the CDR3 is TGTGCCAGTAGTACGGGAAGGAGGGGAAATTCACCCCTCCACTTT.

The CDR3 sequence: CAGQIGTSRETQYF. The CDR3 region has the DNA TGTGCCGGACAAATTGGGACTAGCCGGGAGACCCAGTACTTC. V usage is TRBV7-9 and J usage is TRBJ2-5; 9 positions agree with TRBD2. The CDR3 consists of 14 residues. The V gene end was trimmed by 11 bases and the J gene end by 5 bases; junction bases not matched to a gene: 12. Per germline, CDR1 SEHNR and CDR2 FQNEAQ (reference sequence).

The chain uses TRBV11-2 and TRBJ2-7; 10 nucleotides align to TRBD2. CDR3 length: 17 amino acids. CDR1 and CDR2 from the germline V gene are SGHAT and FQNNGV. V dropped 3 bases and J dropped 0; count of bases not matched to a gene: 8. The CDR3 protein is CASSLFLAGGHSYEQYF. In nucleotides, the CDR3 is TGTGCCAGCAGCTTGTTTTTAGCGGGGGGACACTCCTACGAGCAGTACTTC.

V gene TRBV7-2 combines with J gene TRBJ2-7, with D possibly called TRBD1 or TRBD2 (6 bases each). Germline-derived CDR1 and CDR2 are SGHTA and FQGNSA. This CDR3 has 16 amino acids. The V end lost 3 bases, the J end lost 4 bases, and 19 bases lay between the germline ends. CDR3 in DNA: TGTGCCAGCAGCTTGGGGGGCCCCACTACGGGGTACGAGCAGTACTTC. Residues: CASSLGGPTTGYEQYF.

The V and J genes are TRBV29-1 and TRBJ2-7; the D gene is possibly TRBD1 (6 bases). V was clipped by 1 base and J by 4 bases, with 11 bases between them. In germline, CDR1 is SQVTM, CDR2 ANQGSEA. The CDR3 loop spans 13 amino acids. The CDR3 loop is CSVEGRGLYEQYF. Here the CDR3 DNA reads TGCAGCGTTGAAGGCAGGGGATTATACGAGCAGTACTTC.

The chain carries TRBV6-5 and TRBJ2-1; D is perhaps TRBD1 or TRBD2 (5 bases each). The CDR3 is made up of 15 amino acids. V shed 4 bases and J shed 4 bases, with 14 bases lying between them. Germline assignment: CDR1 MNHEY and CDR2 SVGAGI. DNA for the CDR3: TGTGCCAGCAGTTCGGGGCAGCAAAGATACAATGAGCAGTTCTTC. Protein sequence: CASSSGQQRYNEQFF.

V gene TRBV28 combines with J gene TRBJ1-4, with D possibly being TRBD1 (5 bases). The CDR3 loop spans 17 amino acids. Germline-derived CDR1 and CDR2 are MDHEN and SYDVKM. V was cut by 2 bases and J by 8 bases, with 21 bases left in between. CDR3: CASSLTGMGGQREKLFF. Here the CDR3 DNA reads TGTGCCAGCAGTTTAACGGGGATGGGAGGACAAAGGGAAAAACTGTTTTTT. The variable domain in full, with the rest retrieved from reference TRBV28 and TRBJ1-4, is DVKVTQSSRYLVKRTGEKVFLECVQDMDHENMFWYRQDPGLGLRLIYFSYDVKMKEKGDIPEGYSVSREKKERFSLILESASTNQTSMYLCASSLTGMGGQREKLFFGSGTQLSVL.

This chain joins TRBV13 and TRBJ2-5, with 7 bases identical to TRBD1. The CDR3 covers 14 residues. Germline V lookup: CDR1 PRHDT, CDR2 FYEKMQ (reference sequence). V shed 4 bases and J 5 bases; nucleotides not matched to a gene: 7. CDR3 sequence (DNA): TGTGCCAGCAGCTATTCACAGGGGATGGAGACCCAGTACTTC. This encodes CASSYSQGMETQYF.

Here the CDR3 reads CASSPSVAADTQYF. The DNA of the CDR3 is TGTGCCAGCAGCCCTTCAGTAGCGGCGGATACGCAGTATTTT. The chain joins TRBV7-2 to TRBJ2-3, with a tentative D call TRBD2 (6 bases). Germline CDR1 SGHTA, CDR2 FQGNSA. CDR3 length: 14 amino acids. V was trimmed by 5 bases and J by 6 bases, leaving 15 bases between them.

CDR3: CASSYQVTLVNEQFF. The CDR3 nucleotides read TGTGCCAGCAGCTATCAGGTGACCCTAGTTAATGAGCAGTTCTTC. The V gene is TRBV9, the J gene TRBJ2-1, with D uncertain. The germline V and J ends were trimmed by 4 bases and 7 bases, with 18 bases remaining between them. Germline V gene lookup returns CDR1 SGDLS and CDR2 YYNGEE. The CDR3 is 15 amino acids.

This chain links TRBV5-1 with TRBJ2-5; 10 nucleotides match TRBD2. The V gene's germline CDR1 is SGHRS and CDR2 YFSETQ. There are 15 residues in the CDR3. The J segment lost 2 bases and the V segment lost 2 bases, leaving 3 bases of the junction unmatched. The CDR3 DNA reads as TGCGCCAGCAGCTTAGCGGGGGGGCTGCAAGAGACCCAGTACTTC. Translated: CASSLAGGLQETQYF.

Here the CDR3 DNA reads TGTGCCAGCAGTGACGGCAGAGACTATGGCTACACCTTC. Translating gives CASSDGRDYGYTF. V usage is TRBV6-4 and J usage is TRBJ1-2; no reliable D call. The length of the CDR3 is 13 residues. V was cut by 2 bases and J by 3 bases, with 7 bases left in between. Germline loops: CDR1 MRHNA, CDR2 SNTAGT.

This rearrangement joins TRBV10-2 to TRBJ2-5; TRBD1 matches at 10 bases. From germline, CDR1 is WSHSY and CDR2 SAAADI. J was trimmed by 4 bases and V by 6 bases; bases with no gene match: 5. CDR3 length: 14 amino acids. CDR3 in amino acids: CASRLTGGTETQYF. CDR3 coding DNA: TGCGCCAGCAGACTGACAGGGGGCACAGAGACCCAGTACTTC.

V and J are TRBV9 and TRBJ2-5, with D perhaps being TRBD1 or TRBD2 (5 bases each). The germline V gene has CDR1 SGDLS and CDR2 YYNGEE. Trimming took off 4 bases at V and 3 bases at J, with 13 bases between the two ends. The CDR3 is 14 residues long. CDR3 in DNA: TGTGCCAGCAGCCCGGGGCAGTTCGAAGAGACCCAGTACTTC. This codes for CASSPGQFEETQYF.

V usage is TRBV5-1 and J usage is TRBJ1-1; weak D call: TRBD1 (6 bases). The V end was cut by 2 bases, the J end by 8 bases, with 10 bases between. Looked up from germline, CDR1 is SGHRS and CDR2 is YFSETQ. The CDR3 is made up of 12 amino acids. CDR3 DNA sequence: TGCGCCAGCAGCTTACCGGGACACGAAGCTTTCTTT. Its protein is CASSLPGHEAFF.

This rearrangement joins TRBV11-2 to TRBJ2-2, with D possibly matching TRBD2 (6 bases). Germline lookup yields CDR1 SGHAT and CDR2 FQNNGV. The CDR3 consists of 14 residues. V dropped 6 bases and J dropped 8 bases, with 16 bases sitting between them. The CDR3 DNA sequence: TGTGCCAGCAGGTCGTTAAGGGGAGGTGGGGAGCTGTTTTTT. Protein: CASRSLRGGGELFF.

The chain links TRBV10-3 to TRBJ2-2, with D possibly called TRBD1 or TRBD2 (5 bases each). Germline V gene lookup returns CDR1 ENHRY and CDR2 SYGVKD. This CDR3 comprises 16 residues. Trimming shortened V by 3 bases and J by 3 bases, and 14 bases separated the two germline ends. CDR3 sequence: CAISDRQFGDTGELFF. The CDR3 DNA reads TGTGCCATCAGTGACCGACAGTTCGGGGACACCGGGGAGCTGTTTTTT.